This TCR beta chain was recovered during a study of tumor and adjacent non-tumor tissue in lung cancer. For the study at large: Patients were aged about 30 to 80, roughly 9 men and roughly 5 women, stage I to III. On average, productive TCRbeta reads reached about 4 million per sample.

The germline CDR1 and CDR2 sequences are SGHAT and FQNNGV. The CDR3 consists of 15 residues. The V end was cut by 4 bases, the J end by 2 bases, with 15 bases between. RNA was extracted from bulk tissue without any cell sorting. This non-tumor lung sample came from over 3 cm beyond the tumor edge. General study findings and limits: Top 100 clones took a larger repertoire share in normal lung. Patients with more diverse tumor TCRs had worse survival.

TCRbeta libraries were built with three rounds of nested PCR, modified from ARM-PCR. TCRdb passed the multiplex PCR reads through MiXCR, listing each CDR3 protein once. The repertoire holds around 40,000 distinct CDR3 sequences, with approximately 57% as singletons. This clonotype was counted many times. Its antigen is unidentified. The chain carries TRBV11-2 and TRBJ2-7, with D possibly matching TRBD2 (5 bases). The sequence was obtained from a man aged 50-60 years with non-small cell lung cancer. Sequencing was performed on distant non-tumor lung tissue. CDR3 bases: TGTGCCAGCAGCTACCGGCGCGGGTCCCCCTACGAGCAGTACTTC. This codes for CASSYRRGSPYEQYF.